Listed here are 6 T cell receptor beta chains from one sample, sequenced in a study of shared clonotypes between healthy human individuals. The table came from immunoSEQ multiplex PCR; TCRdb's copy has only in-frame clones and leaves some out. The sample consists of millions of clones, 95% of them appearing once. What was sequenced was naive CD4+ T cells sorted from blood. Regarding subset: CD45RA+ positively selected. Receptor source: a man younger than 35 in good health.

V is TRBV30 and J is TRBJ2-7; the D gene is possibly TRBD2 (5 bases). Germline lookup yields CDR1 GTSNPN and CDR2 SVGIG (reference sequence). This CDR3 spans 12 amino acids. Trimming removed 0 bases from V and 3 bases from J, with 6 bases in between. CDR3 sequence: CAWSVGNYEQYF. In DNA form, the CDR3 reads TGTGCCTGGAGTGTCGGGAACTACGAGCAGTACTTC.

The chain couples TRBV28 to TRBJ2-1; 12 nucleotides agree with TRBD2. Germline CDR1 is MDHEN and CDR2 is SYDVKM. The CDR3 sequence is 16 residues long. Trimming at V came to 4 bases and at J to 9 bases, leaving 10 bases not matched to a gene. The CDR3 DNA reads TGTGCCAGCAGTTCCGTATCTAGCGGGGGGGCCGGTGAGCAGTTCTTC. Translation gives CASSSVSSGGAGEQFF.

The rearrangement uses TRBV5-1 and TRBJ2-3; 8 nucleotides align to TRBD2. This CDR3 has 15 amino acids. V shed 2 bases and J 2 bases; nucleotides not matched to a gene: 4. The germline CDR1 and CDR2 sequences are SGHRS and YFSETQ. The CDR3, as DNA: TGCGCCAGCAGCTTACTAGCGGCTAACACAGATACGCAGTATTTT. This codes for CASSLLAANTDTQYF.

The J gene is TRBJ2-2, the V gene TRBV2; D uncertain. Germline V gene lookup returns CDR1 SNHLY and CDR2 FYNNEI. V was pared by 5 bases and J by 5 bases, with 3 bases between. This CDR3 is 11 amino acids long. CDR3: CASSQTGELFF. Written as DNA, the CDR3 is TGTGCCAGCAGTCAAACCGGGGAGCTGTTTTTT.

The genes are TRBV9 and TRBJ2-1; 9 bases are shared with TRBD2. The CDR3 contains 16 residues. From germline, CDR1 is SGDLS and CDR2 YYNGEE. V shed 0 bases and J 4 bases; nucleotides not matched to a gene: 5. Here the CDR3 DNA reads TGTGCCAGCAGCGTAGCTTCTAGCGGGGCTTACAATGAGCAGTTCTTC. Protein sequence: CASSVASSGAYNEQFF.

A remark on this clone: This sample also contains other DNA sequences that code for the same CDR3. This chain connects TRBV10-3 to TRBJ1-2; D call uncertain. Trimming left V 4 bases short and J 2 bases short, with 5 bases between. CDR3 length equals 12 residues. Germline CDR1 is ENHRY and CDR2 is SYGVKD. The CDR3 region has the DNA TGTGCCATCAGTGCGGCCAACTATGGCTACACCTTC. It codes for CAISAANYGYTF.